The sequence of this T cell receptor beta chain was determined in a study of glioma-infiltrating T cells. Study conclusions and caveats: Above-expected tissue-blood divergence occurred in all gliomas, most in low-grade ones.

Using RNA template, CDR3s of TCR alpha and beta were amplified with iRepertoire arm-PCR. TCRdb itself ran the multiplex PCR reads through MiXCR, one entry per CDR3 protein. The data hold over 100,000 distinct CDR3 sequences, with around a quarter observed a single time. This CDR3 comprises 14 residues. Per germline, CDR1 DFQATT and CDR2 SNEGSKA (reference sequence). With V trimmed by 2 bases and J by 6 bases, 6 bases remained unmatched. As regards this clonotype: Its antigen is currently unknown.

The TCR sequence derives from a human donor with low-grade glioma or glioblastoma, undergoing nonglioma brain surgery, or in good health (not recorded which). Sequencing used glioma tissue, nonneoplastic brain tissue, or PBMCs (not recorded which). The gene calls are TRBV20-1 and TRBJ1-1; 10 nucleotides line up with TRBD1. CDR3 amino acids: CSARQTGGNAEAFF. The CDR3 DNA reads as TGCAGTGCTAGACAGACAGGGGGCAACGCTGAAGCTTTCTTT.